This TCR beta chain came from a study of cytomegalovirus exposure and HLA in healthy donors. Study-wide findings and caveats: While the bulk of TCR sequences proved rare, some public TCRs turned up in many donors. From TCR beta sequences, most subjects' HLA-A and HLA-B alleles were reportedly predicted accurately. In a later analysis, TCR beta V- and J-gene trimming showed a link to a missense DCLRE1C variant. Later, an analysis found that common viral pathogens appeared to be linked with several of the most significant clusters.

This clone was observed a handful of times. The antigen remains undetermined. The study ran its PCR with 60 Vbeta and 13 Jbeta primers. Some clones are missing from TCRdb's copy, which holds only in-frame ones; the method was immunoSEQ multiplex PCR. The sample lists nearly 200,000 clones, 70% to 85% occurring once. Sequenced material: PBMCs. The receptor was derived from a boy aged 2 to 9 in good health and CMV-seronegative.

The CDR3 spells CASSARDRAEKLFF. CDR3 sequence (DNA): TGTGCCAGCAGTGCCCGGGACAGGGCTGAAAAACTGTTTTTT. The chain carries TRBV2 and TRBJ1-4; 9 bases fit TRBD1. Germline CDR1 reads SNHLY; CDR2 reads FYNNEI. Trimming took 4 bases from V and 7 from J; bases not matched to a gene: 4. The CDR3 runs to 14 residues.